Below, one T cell receptor (beta chain) is given with its context. What it recognizes is unknown. The CDR3 extends over 15 amino acids. The trim removed 1 base at V and 3 bases at J, leaving 2 bases unmatched. The germline V gene encodes CDR1 MGHRA and CDR2 YSYEKL. These data originate in a study of shared clonotypes between healthy human individuals. Study-wide results and caveats: Sequencing depth was predicted to influence how clonotypes are shared among donors.

The assay was carried out at the deep level. Clones were sequenced by immunoSEQ multiplex PCR, and TCRdb holds only the in-frame ones, with some missing. Counted here are about 340,000 clones, more than 60% occurring once; the ten biggest clones make up 10%. The source is a man aged 25-40 years in good health. Sequencing was carried out using memory CD4+ T cells sorted from blood. Subset given: CD45RA-negative fraction. The chain employs TRBV4-1 and TRBJ2-2; 7 bases are a match to TRBD2. CDR3 region: CASSQVAGDTGELFF. The CDR3 bases are TGCGCCAGCAGCCAAGTCGCGGGAGACACCGGGGAGCTGTTTTTT.